The 8 T cell receptor beta chains below were found in one sample sequenced in a study of blood T cell repertoires in COVID-19. Produced via immunoSEQ multiplex PCR; TCRdb's table is partial and in-frame only. The sample carries 200,000 to 300,000 clones, around 80% recorded once. Sequencing was done on a sample of peripheral blood. Receptors originate from a man aged 40-49 years who had recovered from COVID-19.

J is TRBJ2-7 and V is TRBV19; 9 positions match TRBD1. The junction had 12 bases not matched to a gene; V was cut back by 6 bases and J by 0 bases. Germline V gene lookup returns CDR1 LNHDA and CDR2 SQIVND (reference sequence). The CDR3 is 17 residues long. CDR3 loop: CASRAIGMDRGSYEQYF. Here the CDR3 DNA reads TGTGCCAGTAGGGCTATAGGTATGGACAGGGGCTCCTACGAGCAGTACTTC.

The chain has TRBV6-5 and TRBJ2-6, with TRBD1 matching over 7 bases. From germline, CDR1 is MNHEY and CDR2 SVGAGI. There are 16 residues in the CDR3. After removal of 4 bases from V and 4 bases from J, the junction contained 7 bases not matched to a gene. CDR3 DNA: TGTGCCAGCAGTTTGGGACAGCTTTTAGGGGCCAACGTCCTGACTTTC. Protein product: CASSLGQLLGANVLTF.

The chain employs TRBV7-2 and TRBJ2-7, with 7 bases identical to TRBD1. CDR1 and CDR2 from the germline V gene are SGHTA and FQGNSA. V was pared by 5 bases and J by 1 base, with 5 bases of the junction left unmatched. The CDR3 spans 14 residues. The DNA for the CDR3 is TGTGCCAGCAGCGGCGGACAGGAATCCTACGAGCAGTACTTC. It specifies CASSGGQESYEQYF.

This chain connects TRBV6-5 to TRBJ1-1; 7 bases fit TRBD1. Trimming cost V 5 bases and J 1 base; bases outside gene matches: 7. The CDR3 covers 15 residues. The germline V gene encodes CDR1 MNHEY and CDR2 SVGAGI. The CDR3 region has the DNA TGTGCCAGCAGTACCCGGACAGGAACGAACACTGAAGCTTTCTTT. This encodes CASSTRTGTNTEAFF.

CDR3 loop: CASSGTSSYNEQFF. The CDR3 region has the DNA TGCGCCAGCAGTGGGACTAGCTCCTACAATGAGCAGTTCTTC. This chain connects TRBV10-2 to TRBJ2-1; 7 bases are a match to TRBD2. Germline CDR1 WSHSY, CDR2 SAAADI. V trimming: 4 bases; J trimming: 0 bases; junction bases outside the gene matches: 0. This CDR3 has 14 residues.

The chain recombines TRBV19 with TRBJ2-5; 9 bases line up with TRBD2. Per germline, CDR1 LNHDA and CDR2 SQIVND (reference sequence). The CDR3 is 17 amino acids. The ends lost 5 bases at V and 4 bases at J; junction bases unmatched: 14. DNA for the CDR3: TGTGCCAGTAGTCAGAGAATGGTAGCGGGAGTATCAGAGACCCAGTACTTC. This sequence encodes CASSQRMVAGVSETQYF.

This chain connects TRBV5-5 to TRBJ2-5; no clear D gene. Between the trimmed V and J ends, which lost 6 bases and 5 bases, there was a span of 23 bases. The germline V gene has CDR1 SGHKS and CDR2 YYEKEE (reference sequence). This CDR3 contains 16 residues. CDR3 amino acids: CASNLRPDFQPETQYF. The CDR3 nucleotides read TGTGCCAGCAACCTTCGGCCCGACTTTCAACCGGAGACCCAGTACTTC.

This clone is a singleton in its sample. This chain uses TRBV6-2 or TRBV6-3 with TRBJ2-6, with D unresolved. Deletions cut 2 bases from V and 2 bases from J, with 4 bases between. The CDR3 sequence is 14 residues long. Germline lookup yields CDR1 MNHEY and CDR2 SVGEGT. The CDR3 nucleotides read TGTGCCAGCAGTTACGCAGCTGGGGCCAACGTCCTGACTTTC. Translated, it gives CASSYAAGANVLTF.